The 20 T cell receptor beta chains listed next were all sequenced from one sample in a study of blood T cell repertoires in COVID-19. Measured with immunoSEQ multiplex PCR; TCRdb has only the in-frame clones, and not every one. The data show about 120,000 clones, 85% to 90% seen once. Sequencing used peripheral blood. The receptors shown here come from a woman aged 50 to 60 with acute or convalescent COVID-19.

The chain carries TRBV6-1 and TRBJ1-2; a weak D match, TRBD1 (5 bases). CDR3 length: 17 amino acids. The germline V and J ends were trimmed by 2 bases and 4 bases, with 20 bases remaining between them. In germline, CDR1 is MNHNS, CDR2 SASEGT. CDR3 sequence: CASSEPTREGFLYGYTF. The CDR3 nucleotides are TGTGCCAGCAGTGAACCAACGAGGGAGGGGTTCCTCTATGGCTACACCTTC.

The rearrangement joins TRBV28 to TRBJ2-2; D gene ambiguous. Between the trimmed V and J ends, which lost 2 bases and 0 bases, there was a span of 10 bases. The CDR3 totals 16 residues. Germline CDR1 reads MDHEN; CDR2 reads SYDVKM. The CDR3 DNA sequence: TGTGCCAGCAGTTTAATACCGGGTACGAACACCGGGGAGCTGTTTTTT. It translates to CASSLIPGTNTGELFF.

The chain carries TRBV7-3 and TRBJ2-1; D is possibly TRBD2 (6 bases). Germline V gene data show CDR1 as SGHTA and CDR2 as FQGTGA. CDR3 length: 14 residues. V lost 8 bases and J lost 2, with 13 bases in between. Here the CDR3 DNA reads TGTGCCAGCGGCCGGGGGTTAACCTACAATGAGCAGTTCTTC. Amino acid sequence: CASGRGLTYNEQFF.

The chain carries TRBV2 and TRBJ1-2; 10 nucleotides line up with TRBD1. CDR3 length: 13 residues. CDR1 is SNHLY, CDR2 FYNNEI, per germline. V trimming: 9 bases; J trimming: 2 bases; junction bases outside the gene matches: 3. CDR3: CARGTGDNYGYTF. In DNA form, the CDR3 reads TGTGCCAGAGGGACAGGGGACAACTATGGCTACACCTTC.

The chain couples TRBV10-3 to TRBJ1-5, with 8 bases that match TRBD1. J gave up 6 bases and V 2 bases, and 3 bases lay outside the gene matches. CDR3 size: 14 residues. The germline V gene has CDR1 ENHRY and CDR2 SYGVKD. As DNA, the CDR3 is TGTGCCATCAGTGAGATTACAGGGGGTCAGCCCCAGCATTTT. Protein sequence: CAISEITGGQPQHF.

The chain joins TRBV6-5 to TRBJ1-5, with D possibly TRBD1 on 6 matching bases. The length of the CDR3 is 15 residues. Germline V gene lookup returns CDR1 MNHEY and CDR2 SVGAGI. The V and J ends lost 6 bases and 6 bases respectively, with 18 bases between them. In DNA form, the CDR3 reads TGTGCCAGCAGCCCCGGGGGGCAGTTCGGTCAGCCCCAGCATTTT. Its translation is CASSPGGQFGQPQHF.

The chain couples TRBV5-6 to TRBJ1-2, with 7 nucleotides matching TRBD1. Germline V gene data show CDR1 as SGHDT and CDR2 as YYEEEE. The CDR3 loop spans 13 amino acids. V trimming: 0 bases; J trimming: 6 bases; junction bases outside the gene matches: 2. The CDR3 sequence is CASSLDRGNGYTF. CDR3 sequence (DNA): TGTGCCAGCAGCTTGGACAGGGGTAATGGCTACACCTTC.

The chain is built from TRBV7-2 and TRBJ2-7; 14 bases line up with TRBD2. CDR3 length: 15 residues. The germline V gene has CDR1 SGHTA and CDR2 FQGNSA. Trimming cost V 5 bases and J 5 bases; bases outside gene matches: 5. CDR3 protein: CASSLWTSGGHEQYF. The CDR3 nucleotides read TGTGCCAGCAGCCTGTGGACTAGCGGGGGGCACGAGCAGTACTTC.

CDR3 loop: CAITEGSYGYTF. CDR3 bases: TGTGCCATCACCGAGGGAAGCTATGGCTACACCTTC. The chain has TRBV10-3 and TRBJ1-2, with no clear D. Germline CDR1 and CDR2: ENHRY and SYGVKD. The V end was cut by 7 bases, the J end by 4 bases, with 10 bases between. This CDR3 region has 12 residues.

This clone has just a few counts. The chain recombines TRBV28 with TRBJ1-5; D remains ambiguous. Germline CDR1 MDHEN, CDR2 SYDVKM. This CDR3 region has 15 residues. V was shortened by 7 bases and J by 2 bases, with 15 bases between the two germline ends. This chain's CDR3 is CASILSDWGNQPQHF. The DNA for the CDR3 is TGTGCCAGCATCCTCTCAGACTGGGGCAATCAGCCCCAGCATTTT.

The rearrangement links TRBV24-1 to TRBJ2-2; 11 nucleotides agree with TRBD1. The CDR3 is made up of 15 amino acids. From germline, CDR1 is KGHDR and CDR2 SFDVKD. J was trimmed by 7 bases and V by 8 bases; bases with no gene match: 8. Here the CDR3 reads CATNPGQGADGELFF. The CDR3 DNA follows: TGTGCCACCAATCCCGGACAGGGGGCGGACGGGGAGCTGTTTTTT.

CDR3 residues: CATSGMTETGNEQFF. The DNA for the CDR3 is TGTGCCACCAGCGGAATGACAGAAACGGGTAATGAGCAGTTCTTC. This chain links TRBV15 with TRBJ2-1, with D tentatively TRBD1 (5 bases). The germline CDR1 and CDR2 sequences are LNHNV and YYDKDF (reference sequence). The CDR3 length is 15 residues. V lost 5 bases, J lost 7 bases, and 18 bases lay in between.

This chain links TRBV11-2 with TRBJ2-2; 7 bases line up with TRBD2. The CDR3 sequence is 16 residues long. The trim removed 4 bases at V and 4 bases at J, leaving 9 bases unmatched. CDR1 is SGHAT and CDR2 is FQNNGV in the germline V gene. In DNA, the CDR3 is TGTGCCAGCAGCTCCTGGACTAGAACGAGCACCGGGGAGCTGTTTTTT. Translation gives CASSSWTRTSTGELFF.

The chain joins TRBV7-2 to TRBJ1-5; D gene unclear. Per germline, CDR1 SGHTA and CDR2 FQGNSA. The CDR3 is made up of 14 amino acids. The V gene lost 5 bases and the J gene lost 4 bases, with 12 bases spanning the gap. In DNA form, the CDR3 reads TGTGCCAGCAGCCCGGGGAGCCGGAATCAGCCCCAGCATTTT. It is translated as CASSPGSRNQPQHF.

The CDR3 here is CASSLRQVGQQPQHF. As DNA, the CDR3 is TGTGCCAGCAGTCTCCGACAGGTCGGCCAACAGCCCCAGCATTTT. This chain joins TRBV28 and TRBJ1-5; TRBD1 is a possible D gene (6 bases). This CDR3 contains 15 residues. In germline, CDR1 is MDHEN, CDR2 SYDVKM. The V gene lost 5 bases and the J gene lost 7 bases, with 18 bases spanning the gap.

The chain employs TRBV7-8 and TRBJ1-5; D is perhaps TRBD1 (5 bases). Trimming cost V 5 bases and J 2 bases, with 10 bases left between them. CDR3 length: 14 amino acids. Germline-derived CDR1 and CDR2 are SGHVS and FQNEAQ. The CDR3 protein is CASSPRGGNQPQHF. For the CDR3, the DNA is TGTGCCAGCAGCCCTCGGGGGGGCAATCAGCCCCAGCATTTT.

For the CDR3, the DNA is TGTGCCAGCAGCGACAGGAGCAATCAGCCCCAGCATTTT. It translates to CASSDRSNQPQHF. The chain links TRBV28 to TRBJ1-5; D is possibly TRBD1 (6 bases). Germline values: CDR1 MDHEN, CDR2 SYDVKM. This CDR3 contains 13 residues. The V and J ends lost 6 bases and 1 base respectively, with 7 bases between them.

This clone has only a few counts. V usage is TRBV19 and J usage is TRBJ1-2, with TRBD1 matching 7 bases. This CDR3 comprises 14 residues. CDR1 and CDR2 from the germline V gene are LNHDA and SQIVND (reference sequence). V lost 2 bases, J lost 7 bases, and 7 bases stayed unmatched. CDR3 in amino acids: CASSIKGAGSGYTF. The CDR3 DNA sequence: TGTGCCAGTAGTATAAAGGGGGCTGGAAGTGGCTACACCTTC.

The V call is TRBV18, the J call TRBJ2-5; 7 nucleotides match TRBD2. The CDR3 loop spans 13 amino acids. Trimming took 6 bases from V and 5 from J; bases not matched to a gene: 6. Per germline, CDR1 KGHSH and CDR2 LQKENI. The CDR3 bases are TGTGCCAGCTCCCCGATTAGCGGGGAGACCCAGTACTTC. Its protein product is CASSPISGETQYF.

This clone was seen once. The chain employs TRBV6-2 or TRBV6-3 and TRBJ1-6; 8 nucleotides agree with TRBD1. Trimming at V came to 5 bases and at J to 8 bases, leaving 11 bases not matched to a gene. The CDR3 extends over 16 amino acids. The germline V gene encodes CDR1 MNHEY and CDR2 SVGEGT. CDR3 loop: CASSDQDRAEDSPLHF. The CDR3 DNA reads TGTGCCAGCAGTGACCAGGACAGGGCCGAGGATTCACCCCTCCACTTT.